The 21 T cell receptor beta chains below were found in one sample sequenced in a study of blood T cell repertoires in COVID-19. The method was immunoSEQ multiplex PCR; TCRdb's version includes in-frame clones alone and lacks a portion of them. The sample lists 250,000 or so clones; 75% to 90% were seen once. Sequenced: peripheral blood. Receptor source: a woman aged 35 to 49 who had recovered from COVID-19.

The CDR3 DNA is TGTGCCAGCAGCGTACAGGGTTTGGAGTATGAGCAGTTCTTC. It is translated as CASSVQGLEYEQFF. This chain joins TRBV7-2 and TRBJ2-1, with a tentative D call TRBD1 (6 bases). Germline assignment: CDR1 SGHTA and CDR2 FQGNSA. The CDR3 is made up of 14 amino acids. V lost 5 bases, J lost 8 bases, and 16 bases lay in between.

V usage is TRBV9 and J usage is TRBJ2-1; tentative D call: TRBD1 (5 bases). CDR3 size: 13 residues. Trimming left V 4 bases short and J 6 bases short, with 11 bases between. The germline CDR1 and CDR2 sequences are SGDLS and YYNGEE. The CDR3 DNA reads TGTGCCAGCAGCCAAATCGACAGCAATGAGCAGTTCTTC. Translated, it gives CASSQIDSNEQFF.

J is TRBJ1-1 and V is TRBV5-1; possible D gene TRBD1, 5 bases. The ends were cut back, 2 bases at V and 4 bases at J, with 15 bases in the middle. This CDR3 contains 15 residues. Germline V gives CDR1 SGHRS, CDR2 YFSETQ. CDR3 residues: CASSLGGVRATEAFF. CDR3 sequence (DNA): TGCGCCAGCAGCTTAGGCGGCGTCAGGGCCACTGAAGCTTTCTTT.

The chain couples TRBV5-1 to TRBJ2-3, with TRBD1 matching over 9 bases. From germline, CDR1 is SGHRS and CDR2 YFSETQ. V shed 4 bases, J shed 2 bases, and the junction held 8 bases outside the gene matches. CDR3 length: 16 amino acids. The CDR3 is CASSPGQGTDTDTQYF. The DNA of the CDR3 is TGCGCCAGCAGCCCTGGACAGGGGACGGACACAGATACGCAGTATTTT.

This chain uses TRBV13 with TRBJ2-5, with D maybe TRBD2 (5 bases). Germline V gives CDR1 PRHDT, CDR2 FYEKMQ (reference sequence). This CDR3 has 12 residues. Trimming pared 3 bases from V and 8 bases from J, leaving 10 bases between. DNA of the CDR3: TGTGCCAGCAGCTTGCGGCCGGGAACCCAGTACTTC. It yields the protein CASSLRPGTQYF.

V is TRBV10-2 and J is TRBJ2-7, with TRBD1 matching 8 bases. The CDR3 runs to 14 residues. Looked up from germline, CDR1 is WSHSY and CDR2 is SAAADI. The V gene end was trimmed by 3 bases and the J gene end by 5 bases; junction bases not matched to a gene: 6. The CDR3 region has the DNA TGCGCCAGCAGTGAAGACAGGGGCGGACACGAGCAGTACTTC. It encodes CASSEDRGGHEQYF.

This clone was counted between two and nine times. The V call is TRBV15, the J call TRBJ2-7; tentative D call: TRBD2 (6 bases). CDR3 size: 15 residues. V lost 5 bases and J lost 5, with 19 bases in between. Germline CDR1 and CDR2: LNHNV and YYDKDF (reference sequence). CDR3 in amino acids: CATSLGLTTPHEQYF. The CDR3 DNA reads TGTGCCACCAGCCTCGGACTAACTACCCCCCACGAGCAGTACTTC.

V gene TRBV6-6 combines with J gene TRBJ1-3, with D possibly TRBD1 on 5 matching bases. The germline CDR1 and CDR2 sequences are MNHNY and SVGAGI (reference sequence). Trimming took off 8 bases at V and 0 bases at J, with 14 bases between the two ends. The CDR3 sequence is 15 residues long. CDR3 sequence reads: CASWDFGFSGNTIYF. CDR3 DNA: TGTGCCAGCTGGGACTTTGGTTTCTCTGGAAACACCATATATTTT.

This clone came up once. This chain links TRBV7-9 with TRBJ2-1; 9 positions agree with TRBD1. The J segment lost 12 bases and the V segment lost 3 bases, leaving 6 bases of the junction unmatched. CDR1 SEHNR and CDR2 FQNEAQ come from the germline V gene (reference sequence). The CDR3 loop spans 13 amino acids. The CDR3 DNA reads TGTGCCAGCAGCTTGGGACAGGGTAGGGGGCAGTTCTTC. Protein: CASSLGQGRGQFF.

The sample holds one count of this clone. This chain links TRBV6-1 with TRBJ1-2; no clear D gene. The CDR3 loop spans 17 amino acids. Per the germline V gene, CDR1 is MNHNS and CDR2 is SASEGT. Trimming pared 0 bases from V and 6 bases from J, leaving 20 bases between. Here the CDR3 DNA reads TGTGCCAGCAGTGAAGCGTCTGCCCCGGGATACCTAAATGGCTACACCTTC. The encoded protein is CASSEASAPGYLNGYTF.

This clone showed up many times. The chain is built from TRBV29-1 and TRBJ2-7; TRBD1 matches 10 bases. The J segment lost 5 bases and the V segment lost 1 base, leaving 5 bases of the junction unmatched. The CDR3 consists of 14 residues. Per the germline V gene, CDR1 is SQVTM and CDR2 is ANQGSEA. Here the CDR3 DNA reads TGCAGCGTTGAAGGGACAGGGGGTGCGAACGAGCAGTACTTC. Protein product: CSVEGTGGANEQYF.

The V call is TRBV2, the J call TRBJ2-7; D is perhaps TRBD1 (6 bases). Per germline, CDR1 SNHLY and CDR2 FYNNEI. The CDR3 spans 15 residues. Trimming shortened V by 6 bases and J by 1 base, and 16 bases separated the two germline ends. CDR3 region: CASSASRQVSYEQYF. CDR3 nucleotides: TGTGCCAGCAGCGCCTCCCGACAGGTATCCTACGAGCAGTACTTC.

The chain joins TRBV21-1 to TRBJ1-1; the table names TRBD1, a call not compared with the DNA. TRBV21-1 is given as a pseudogene. The CDR3 spans 16 residues. CDR3 loop: CASPKGRGTGRTEAFF. The CDR3 nucleotides read TGTGCCAGCCCGAAGGGGCGGGGGACAGGGAGGACTGAAGCTTTCTTT.

V gene TRBV5-4 combines with J gene TRBJ2-2, with TRBD2 as a possible D gene (7 bases). The germline gives CDR1 SGHNT, CDR2 YYREEE (reference sequence). This CDR3 contains 15 residues. The V and J ends lost 4 bases and 4 bases respectively, with 14 bases between them. Written as DNA, the CDR3 is TGTGCCAGCAGCCCCTGGGAGGGGGGCACCGGGGAGCTGTTTTTT. This gives the protein CASSPWEGGTGELFF.

This chain joins TRBV7-8 and TRBJ1-3, with D perhaps TRBD1 (5 bases). The CDR3 is 15 residues long. Trimming took 4 bases from V and 2 from J, leaving 12 bases between them. Germline V lookup: CDR1 SGHVS, CDR2 FQNEAQ. CDR3 nucleotides: TGTGCCAGCAGCTGGACGGGACTAACTGGAAACACCATATATTTT. This sequence encodes CASSWTGLTGNTIYF.

The CDR3 reads CASSLVGWGDGYTF. CDR3 nucleotide sequence: TGTGCCAGCAGCTTAGTAGGGTGGGGGGATGGCTACACCTTC. J is TRBJ1-2 and V is TRBV7-2; maybe TRBD1 (5 bases). Germline V gives CDR1 SGHTA, CDR2 FQGNSA. V was pared by 1 base and J by 6 bases, with 12 bases between. The CDR3 is made up of 14 amino acids.

This chain connects TRBV4-2 to TRBJ2-5; 7 positions agree with TRBD2. The CDR3 contains 16 residues. Germline values: CDR1 LGHNA, CDR2 YNFKEQ. Losses at the gene ends were 1 base for V and 3 bases for J; bases not matched to a gene: 8. The CDR3 nucleotides read TGTGCCAGCAGCCAAGTTGGCGGGGGTGGAGAAGAGACCCAGTACTTC. Translation: CASSQVGGGGEETQYF.

The V gene is TRBV6-5, the J gene TRBJ2-4; possibly TRBD2 for D (5 bases). The CDR3 totals 12 residues. Trimming removed 8 bases at V and 3 bases at J, with 8 bases between. CDR1 is MNHEY, CDR2 SVGAGI, per germline. This chain's CDR3 is CASRAGKNIQYF. CDR3 nucleotides: TGTGCCAGCCGGGCGGGCAAAAACATTCAGTACTTC.

The chain combines TRBV21-1 with TRBJ1-2. TRBV21-1 represents a pseudogene. The CDR3 consists of 14 residues. The CDR3 DNA reads TGTGCCAGCAGCAAAGAGAGGTTTAACTATGGCTACACCTTC. It yields the protein CASSKERFNYGYTF.

This sequence joins TRBV29-1 and TRBJ2-2; 12 nucleotides line up with TRBD2. V lost 4 bases, J lost 0 bases, and 6 bases stayed unmatched. The V gene's germline CDR1 is SQVTM and CDR2 ANQGSEA. There are 17 residues in the CDR3. CDR3 sequence: CSVVGTSGRSNTGELFF. As DNA, the CDR3 is TGCAGCGTTGTGGGGACTAGCGGGCGGTCGAACACCGGGGAGCTGTTTTTT.

V is TRBV5-1 and J is TRBJ2-7; 7 bases align to TRBD1. The CDR3 has 15 residues. V shed 0 bases and J 1 base; nucleotides not matched to a gene: 4. The germline V gene has CDR1 SGHRS and CDR2 YFSETQ. CDR3 protein: CASSLAEGQSYEQYF. CDR3 DNA: TGCGCCAGCAGCTTGGCTGAGGGACAGTCCTACGAGCAGTACTTC.